This T cell receptor (beta chain) was documented in a study of blood T cells in healthy people across ages. Regarding the study as a whole: Roughly linear declines in TCR beta diversity per million T cells occurred with age. Relative to aged donors, long-lived donors carried more naive CD4+ cells and displayed higher diversity. It was held that the diversity estimates obtained from one million T cells were underestimates.

Total RNA extraction produced at least 5.5 micrograms (per sample) for the study. The second PCR ran roughly 6 to 11 cycles with a sample-barcoded 5' primer and J-beta primers. TCRdb re-derived calls from the 5' RACE reads in MiXCR, one entry per CDR3 protein. The sample has around 2 million distinct CDR3 sequences; 35% to 50% are singletons. Germline V lookup: CDR1 MGHRA, CDR2 YSYEKL. The CDR3 is 14 residues long. V lost 1 base to trimming and J lost 9 bases, with 12 bases between them. Details on this clonotype: Its antigen is unknown.

The TCR was taken from a human donor in good health. The chain carries TRBV4-1 and TRBJ2-2, with D possibly being TRBD1 (5 bases). Sample: blood. CDR3 sequence reads: CASSQGRAGRELFF. As DNA, the CDR3 is TGCGCCAGCAGCCAAGGCAGGGCCGGCCGGGAGCTGTTTTTT.